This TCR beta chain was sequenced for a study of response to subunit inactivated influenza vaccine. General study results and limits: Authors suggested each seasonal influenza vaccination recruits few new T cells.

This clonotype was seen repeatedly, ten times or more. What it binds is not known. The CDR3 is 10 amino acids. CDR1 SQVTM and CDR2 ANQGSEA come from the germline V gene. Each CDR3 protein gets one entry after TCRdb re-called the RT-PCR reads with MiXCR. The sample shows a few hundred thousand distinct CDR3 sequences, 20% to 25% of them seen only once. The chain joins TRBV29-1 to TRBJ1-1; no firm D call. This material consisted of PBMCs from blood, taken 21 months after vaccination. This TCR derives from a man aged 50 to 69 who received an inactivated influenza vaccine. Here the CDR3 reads CRAHGAEAFF. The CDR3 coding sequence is TGCAGGGCCCACGGAGCGGAGGCTTTCTTT.